This is a list of T cell receptor beta chains from one sample in a study of post-analysis software for immune sequencing data. Each CDR3 protein is one row after TCRdb ran MiXCR on the PCR reads. The sample lists hundreds of thousands of distinct CDR3 sequences, roughly 27% occurring once. Sequenced sample: blood. The receptors shown here come from a girl under 18 with multiple sclerosis. Each CDR3 is given with its conserved first and last residue. A D gene is named only where the DNA matches it firmly. Rows may omit the clone size; those that give it use once, few, many or a size class.

d_call: TRBD1
v_call: TRBV28
clone_size: few
j_call: TRBJ1-2
cdr3_nt: TGTGCCAGCAGTCGCAGGACAGGGTGGGGCGGCTACACCTTC
cdr3_aa: CASSRRTGWGGYTF

d_call: NA
v_call: TRBV4-3
clone_size: few
j_call: TRBJ2-1
cdr3_nt: TGCGCCAGCAGCCAAGAATATCGTAGCTCCTACAATGAGCAGTTCTTC
cdr3_aa: CASSQEYRSSYNEQFF

d_call: TRBD2
v_call: TRBV4-3
clone_size: NA
j_call: TRBJ2-3
cdr3_nt: TGCGCCAGCAGCCAAGGGTCCCTAGCGGGGACAGATACGCAGTATTTT
cdr3_aa: CASSQGSLAGTDTQYF

d_call: TRBD1
v_call: TRBV10-1
clone_size: NA
j_call: TRBJ2-3
cdr3_nt: TGCGCCAGCAGTGAACCAGGGGGTACAGATACGCAGTATTTT
cdr3_aa: CASSEPGGTDTQYF

d_call: NA
v_call: TRBV9
clone_size: NA
j_call: TRBJ2-1
cdr3_nt: TGTGCCAGCAGCGTAGAATTAAAGCAGGTCTCCTACAATGAGCAGTTCTTC
cdr3_aa: CASSVELKQVSYNEQFF

d_call: NA
v_call: TRBV4-1
clone_size: NA
j_call: TRBJ1-5
cdr3_nt: TGCGCCAGCAGCCAAGGCTTAGGTGAGGGCCAAGCCCAGCCCCAGCATTTT
cdr3_aa: CASSQGLGEGQAQPQHF

d_call: NA
v_call: TRBV6-5
clone_size: NA
j_call: TRBJ2-3
cdr3_nt: TGTGCCAGCAGTTACAGGCCCACTAGCACAGATACGCAGTATTTT
cdr3_aa: CASSYRPTSTDTQYF

d_call: TRBD2
v_call: TRBV20-1
clone_size: few
j_call: TRBJ2-3
cdr3_nt: TGCAGTGCTACGAAGTCCGGCGGGAGGGATACGCAGTATTTT
cdr3_aa: CSATKSGGRDTQYF

d_call: NA
v_call: TRBV29-1
clone_size: many
j_call: TRBJ2-5
cdr3_nt: TGCAGCGTTGGCAATCGGGCAGGGGATGCCCAGTACTTC
cdr3_aa: CSVGNRAGDAQYF

d_call: TRBD1
v_call: TRBV7-2
clone_size: few
j_call: TRBJ1-2
cdr3_nt: TGTGCCAGCAGCTTAGAACGGGACAGAGTAAGAGGTGGCTACACCTTC
cdr3_aa: CASSLERDRVRGGYTF

d_call: NA
v_call: TRBV6-5
clone_size: few
j_call: TRBJ2-7
cdr3_nt: TGTGCCAGCAGTTACTCGATAGGACAGTACGAGCAGTACTTC
cdr3_aa: CASSYSIGQYEQYF

d_call: NA
v_call: TRBV21-1
clone_size: few
j_call: TRBJ2-5
cdr3_nt: TGTGCCAGCAGCAAAGCGACAGACCAAGAGACCCAGTACTTC
cdr3_aa: CASSKATDQETQYF

d_call: NA
v_call: TRBV20-1
clone_size: NA
j_call: TRBJ2-3
cdr3_nt: TGCAGTGCTAGATGGCCTTGGACGGCTCAGTCTAGCACAGATACGCGGTATTTT
cdr3_aa: CSARWPWTAQSSTDTRYF

d_call: NA
v_call: TRBV7-2
clone_size: NA
j_call: TRBJ2-7
cdr3_nt: TGTGCCGGCAGCTCACAGGGAAGCGAGCAGTACTTC
cdr3_aa: CAGSSQGSEQYF

d_call: TRBD2
v_call: TRBV3-1
clone_size: NA
j_call: TRBJ2-1
cdr3_nt: TGTGCCAGCAGCCAGCTAGCGGGGCCCGAATACAATGAGCAGTTCTTC
cdr3_aa: CASSQLAGPEYNEQFF

d_call: NA
v_call: TRBV18
clone_size: NA
j_call: TRBJ2-5
cdr3_nt: TGTGCCAGCTCACCACCGACAGCCGCGGCGGTGGAGACCCAGTACTTC
cdr3_aa: CASSPPTAAAVETQYF

d_call: TRBD2
v_call: TRBV7-2
clone_size: NA
j_call: TRBJ2-7
cdr3_nt: TGTGCCAGCAGCTTACTTCGACTAGCGGGGGTGGGCGAGCAGTACTTC
cdr3_aa: CASSLLRLAGVGEQYF

d_call: NA
v_call: TRBV29-1
clone_size: few
j_call: TRBJ2-7
cdr3_nt: TGCAGCGCGTGGGGACCCCTCGAGCAGTACTTC
cdr3_aa: CSAWGPLEQYF

d_call: NA
v_call: TRBV5-5
clone_size: few
j_call: TRBJ2-7
cdr3_nt: TGTGCCAGCAGCTTGGGTAAGGGGGACGAAACCTACGAGCAGTACTTC
cdr3_aa: CASSLGKGDETYEQYF